This T cell receptor beta chain emerged from a study of blood T cell repertoires in COVID-19. V was cut by 5 bases and J by 0 bases, with 16 bases left in between. The germline gives CDR1 SQVTM, CDR2 ANQGSEA. The CDR3 runs to 15 residues. Data came from immunoSEQ multiplex PCR; TCRdb stores just in-frame clones and leaves some out. The sample records 200,000 to 250,000 clones, around 88% being singletons. This sequence joins TRBV29-1 and TRBJ1-1; tentative D call: TRBD1 (5 bases). This receptor was obtained from a woman in her 30s who had recovered from COVID-19. The sequenced sample consisted of peripheral blood. CDR3 sequence: CSVQPGWGMNTEAFF. The CDR3 DNA follows: TGCAGCGTTCAACCAGGGTGGGGAATGAACACTGAAGCTTTCTTT.